This T cell receptor (beta chain) was observed in a study of shared clonotypes between healthy human individuals. Study in general: The donor group consisted of two women and three men, aged 18 to 49.

This CDR3 is built from 13 residues. Germline V gene sequence: CDR1 SGHTA, CDR2 FQGNSA. Deletions cut 8 bases from V and 5 bases from J, with 15 bases between. Remarks on this clone: What it binds is unknown.

There were only Caucasian adults among the donors, and all lived in Nashville, Tennessee. Authors' data handling: ImmunoSEQ yielded junction-only sequences lacking quality scores, so filtering differed. Sequenced by immunoSEQ multiplex PCR; TCRdb stores in-frame clones only, minus some. V and J calls and clone size are copied from that table; D and trimming were computed from the DNA. The sample includes fewer than 600,000 clones, about 74% of them seen just once. Findings and limits, study-wide: The genetic and exposure-history diversity represented was limited by few donors.

The chain joins TRBV7-2 to TRBJ1-2, with D unresolved. The sample consisted of PBMCs. This receptor was taken from a woman aged 35 to 49 in good health. Some clones in this sample may be carry-over from other donors' samples. The CDR3 is CASRPILGYGYTF. CDR3 bases: TGTGCCAGCCGCCCCATACTGGGATATGGCTACACCTTC.